This T cell receptor (beta chain) is from a study of identifying expanded T cells in peripheral blood. In the case of this clone: Its antigen remains unidentified.

Collection occurred without any documented infections or immune events in donors. Study outcomes and limitations: Across healthy donors, higher total template counts meant significantly greater approximately two-week count variance. Technical replicates showed about 1.2 changed clones; approximately two weeks about 16.4; four weeks 19.

Trimming removed 3 bases from V and 2 bases from J, with 9 bases in between. The CDR3 totals 13 residues. CDR1 and CDR2 from the germline V gene are SQVTM and ANQGSEA. Profiling relied on immunoSEQ multiplex PCR, and the TCRdb table lists in-frame clones only, not all of them. The profile shows 95,000 or so clones, 75% to 90% of them singletons. The receptor comes from a person between 18 and 69 years old in good health. This sequence joins TRBV29-1 and TRBJ2-3; TRBD1 might be the D (6 bases). The specimen sequenced was blood. The CDR3, as DNA: TGCAGCGTTGAGACAGGTCCCACAGATACGCAGTATTTT. Its translation is CSVETGPTDTQYF.